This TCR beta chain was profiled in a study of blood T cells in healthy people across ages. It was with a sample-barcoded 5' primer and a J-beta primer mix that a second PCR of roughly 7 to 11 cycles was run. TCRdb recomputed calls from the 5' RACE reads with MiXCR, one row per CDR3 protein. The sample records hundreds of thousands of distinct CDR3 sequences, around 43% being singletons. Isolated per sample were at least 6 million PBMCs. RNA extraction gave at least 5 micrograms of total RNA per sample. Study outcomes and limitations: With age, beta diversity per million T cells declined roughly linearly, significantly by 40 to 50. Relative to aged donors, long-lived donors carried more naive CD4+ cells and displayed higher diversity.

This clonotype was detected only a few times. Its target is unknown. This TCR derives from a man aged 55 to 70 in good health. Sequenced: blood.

CDR3 sequence reads: CATSLAGGISFNEQFF. The CDR3 DNA follows: TGTGCCACCAGTCTAGCGGGGGGGATTTCATTCAATGAGCAGTTCTTC. This chain joins TRBV15 and TRBJ2-1; 12 bases line up with TRBD2. CDR3 size: 16 residues. Per the germline V gene, CDR1 is LNHNV and CDR2 is YYDKDF (reference sequence). With 6 bases clipped from V and 6 bases from J, the junction kept 9 bases outside the gene matches.